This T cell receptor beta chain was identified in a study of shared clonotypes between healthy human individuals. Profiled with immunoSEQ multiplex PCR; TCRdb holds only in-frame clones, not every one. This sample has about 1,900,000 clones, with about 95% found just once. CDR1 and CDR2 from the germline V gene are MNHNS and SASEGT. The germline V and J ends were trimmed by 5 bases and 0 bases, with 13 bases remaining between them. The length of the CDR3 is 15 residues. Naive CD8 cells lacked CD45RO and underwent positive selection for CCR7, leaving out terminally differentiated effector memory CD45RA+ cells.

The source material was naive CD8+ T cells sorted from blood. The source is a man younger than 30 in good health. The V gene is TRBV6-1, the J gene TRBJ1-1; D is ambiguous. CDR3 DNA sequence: TGTGCCAGCAGTTTAAGGACGGCTGTGAACACTGAAGCTTTCTTT. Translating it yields CASSLRTAVNTEAFF.